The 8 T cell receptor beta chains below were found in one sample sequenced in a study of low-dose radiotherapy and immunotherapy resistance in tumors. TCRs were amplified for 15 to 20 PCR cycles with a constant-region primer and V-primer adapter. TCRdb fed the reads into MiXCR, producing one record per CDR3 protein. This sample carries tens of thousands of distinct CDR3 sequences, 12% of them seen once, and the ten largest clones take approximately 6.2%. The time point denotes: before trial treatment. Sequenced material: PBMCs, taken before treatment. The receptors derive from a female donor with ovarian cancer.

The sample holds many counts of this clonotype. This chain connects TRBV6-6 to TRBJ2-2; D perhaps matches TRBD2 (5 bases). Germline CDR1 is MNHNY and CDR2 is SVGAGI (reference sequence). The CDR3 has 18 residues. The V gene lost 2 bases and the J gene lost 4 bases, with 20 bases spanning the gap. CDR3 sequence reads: CASSYRAHRGSPTGELFF. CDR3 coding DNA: TGTGCCAGCAGTTACCGGGCACACCGGGGATCGCCCACCGGGGAGCTGTTTTTT.

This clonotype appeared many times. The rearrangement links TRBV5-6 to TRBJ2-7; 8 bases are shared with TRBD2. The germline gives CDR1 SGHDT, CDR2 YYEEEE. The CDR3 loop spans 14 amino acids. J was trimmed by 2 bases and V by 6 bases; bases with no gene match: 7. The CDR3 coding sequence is TGTGCCAGCAACCGCCGGGGGGGTACCTACGAGCAGTACTTC. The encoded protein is CASNRRGGTYEQYF.

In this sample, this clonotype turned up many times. This chain's CDR3 is CASSHGQGAYEQYF. In DNA form, the CDR3 reads TGTGCCAGCAGTCACGGACAGGGGGCCTACGAGCAGTACTTC. V and J are TRBV3-1 and TRBJ2-7; 10 bases align to TRBD1. CDR1 is LGHDT and CDR2 is YNNKEL in the germline V gene (reference sequence). V was pared by 6 bases and J by 2 bases, with 4 bases of the junction left unmatched. The CDR3 sequence is 14 residues long.

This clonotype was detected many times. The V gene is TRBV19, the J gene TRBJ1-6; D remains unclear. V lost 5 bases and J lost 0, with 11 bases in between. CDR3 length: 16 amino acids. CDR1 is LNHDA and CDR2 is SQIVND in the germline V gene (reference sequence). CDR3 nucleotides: TGTGCCAGTAGTCCTGGATGGGGCTCCTATAATTCACCCCTCCACTTT. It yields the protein CASSPGWGSYNSPLHF.

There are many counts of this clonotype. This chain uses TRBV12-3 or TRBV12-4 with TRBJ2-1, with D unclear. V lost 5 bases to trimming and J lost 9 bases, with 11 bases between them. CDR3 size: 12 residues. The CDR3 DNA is TGTGCCAGCAGTCCCGGCCGGCGTGAGCAGTTCTTC. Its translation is CASSPGRREQFF.

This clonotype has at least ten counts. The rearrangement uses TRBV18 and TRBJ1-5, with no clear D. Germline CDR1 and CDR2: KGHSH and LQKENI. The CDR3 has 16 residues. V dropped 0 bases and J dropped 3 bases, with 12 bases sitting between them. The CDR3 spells CASSPPGGRDNQPQHF. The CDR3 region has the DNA TGTGCCAGCTCACCACCAGGAGGGAGAGACAATCAGCCCCAGCATTTT.

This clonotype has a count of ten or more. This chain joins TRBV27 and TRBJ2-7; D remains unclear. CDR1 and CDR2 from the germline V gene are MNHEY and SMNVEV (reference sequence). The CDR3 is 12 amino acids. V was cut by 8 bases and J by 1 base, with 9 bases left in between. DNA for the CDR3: TGTGCCAGCTTCTCCGTTTCCTACGAGCAGTACTTC. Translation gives CASFSVSYEQYF.

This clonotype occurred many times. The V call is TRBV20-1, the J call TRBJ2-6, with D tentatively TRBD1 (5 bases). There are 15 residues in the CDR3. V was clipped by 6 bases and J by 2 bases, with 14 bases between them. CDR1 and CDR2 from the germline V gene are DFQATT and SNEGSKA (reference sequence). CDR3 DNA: TGCAGTGCCCACCCGGCAGGGACTGGGGCCAACGTCCTGACTTTC. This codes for CSAHPAGTGANVLTF.